This T cell receptor beta chain was sequenced during a study of T-cell memory formation after mild COVID-19. Study-level information: Clustering of TCRs was largely donor specific.

Trimming pared 4 bases from V and 9 bases from J, leaving 16 bases between. The CDR3 is 14 residues long. Germline V gene data show CDR1 as LNHNV and CDR2 as YYDKDF (reference sequence). TCR alpha and TCR beta cDNA libraries carrying sample barcodes and UMIs were produced by 5'RACE using constant-segment primers. In TCRdb, the 5' RACE reads were re-called with MiXCR into one record per CDR3 protein. The sample lists about half a million distinct CDR3 sequences, 15% to 20% occurring once. This clonotype was recorded a few times. Its target is not known. Study conclusions and caveats: Clones shrinking between day 15 and 85 showed a balanced CD4/CD8 split, and those that grew later tilted toward CD4+. Shrinking CD4+ clones were chiefly CM and EM; CD8+ ones were chiefly EMRA.

This clonotype was obtained from an adult woman who had mild COVID-19 (a few samples of this study predate the infection). Cell type and time point are not known. This chain connects TRBV15 to TRBJ1-5; TRBD1 might be the D (6 bases). Material: PBMCs or a T cell subset sorted from them (not recorded which). This CDR3 reads CATSIQGQGSPQHF. The CDR3 region has the DNA TGTGCCACCAGCATCCAGGGGCAGGGATCGCCCCAGCATTTT.